The clone carrying this T cell receptor (beta chain) was seen repeatedly, ten times or more. CDR3 size: 10 residues. Germline CDR1 is MDHEN and CDR2 is SYDVKM. V was pared by 10 bases and J by 11 bases, with 12 bases between. The data derive from a study of T cells in Graves' hyperthyroidism and ophthalmopathy. Calling Graves' hyperthyroidism stable meant ophthalmopathy did not progress within 18 months. Patients with uncontrolled infections, other autoimmune diseases, pregnancy or lactation were excluded. PBMCs were collected from a 10 ml volume of fresh peripheral blood. From RNA transcripts, TCR beta CDR3 regions were amplified. Initially, a first-round RT-PCR of the TCR CDR3 employed the HTBI primer set. Each CDR3 protein is one row after TCRdb ran MiXCR on the multiplex PCR reads. In the table there are a few hundred thousand distinct CDR3 sequences, around a sixth of which are singletons.

The receptor's source is a woman aged 45-60 years with Graves' hyperthyroidism. The chain uses TRBV28 and TRBJ1-5; no firm D call. Sequencing used blood. CDR3 protein: CATSLMSQHF. CDR3 DNA: TGTGCCACCTCCTTGATGTCCCAGCATTTT. Filled out from reference TRBV28 and TRBJ1-5, the complete variable domain reads DVKVTQSSRYLVKRTGEKVFLECVQDMDHENMFWYRQDPGLGLRLIYFSYDVKMKEKGDIPEGYSVSREKKERFSLILESASTNQTSMYLCATSLMSQHFGDGTRLSIL.